These 25 T cell receptor beta chains were sequenced from one sample in a study of memory CD4+ T cells and cytomegalovirus serostatus. Single viable CD3+CD4+CD8-CD45RO+ cells were sorted as the memory CD4+ T cells. The method was immunoSEQ multiplex PCR; TCRdb's version includes in-frame clones alone and lacks a portion of them. The sample records roughly 49,000 clones, around 78% being singletons. The sample was memory CD4+ T cells from blood. The receptors originated from an adult in good health and CMV-seronegative.

This clone was seen just once. The rearrangement uses TRBV15 and TRBJ2-7; TRBD1 matches at 7 bases. The CDR3 is 13 residues long. J was trimmed by 0 bases and V by 6 bases; bases with no gene match: 2. CDR1 is LNHNV and CDR2 is YYDKDF in the germline V gene (reference sequence). The CDR3 DNA follows: TGTGCCACCAGGAGGACAGGCTCCTACGAGCAGTACTTC. Encoded protein: CATRRTGSYEQYF. Drawing the rest from reference TRBV15 and TRBJ2-7, the complete variable domain is DAMVIQNPRYQVTQFGKPVTLSCSQTLNHNVMYWYQQKSSQAPKLLFHYYDKDFNNEADTPDNFQSRRPNTSFCFLDIRSPGLGDTAMYLCATRRTGSYEQYFGPGTRLTVT.

The chain has TRBV25-1 and TRBJ1-1, with D unresolved. Germline V gene lookup returns CDR1 MGHDK and CDR2 SYGVNS. CDR3 length equals 12 residues. With 4 bases removed from V and 8 bases from J, the gap between germline ends came to 11 bases. The CDR3 here is CASSGWVGEAFF. For the CDR3, the DNA is TGTGCCAGCAGTGGCTGGGTCGGAGAAGCTTTCTTT.

The J gene is TRBJ2-5, the V gene TRBV5-4, with D tentatively TRBD2 (5 bases). Between the trimmed V and J ends, which lost 4 bases and 7 bases, there was a span of 26 bases. Germline CDR1 reads SGHNT; CDR2 reads YYREEE (reference sequence). This CDR3 spans 17 amino acids. Here the CDR3 reads CASSPPGGFGPEGTQYF. For the CDR3, the DNA is TGTGCCAGCAGCCCCCCCGGCGGGTTCGGGCCTGAAGGGACCCAGTACTTC.

This clone was counted only a few times. V usage is TRBV5-6 and J usage is TRBJ1-4; D is unclear. The CDR3 is 14 residues long. Looked up from germline, CDR1 is SGHDT and CDR2 is YYEEEE. V was trimmed by 0 bases and J by 4 bases, leaving 7 bases between them. The CDR3 sequence: CASSLVRNNEKLFF. The CDR3 DNA sequence: TGTGCCAGCAGCTTGGTACGGAATAATGAAAAACTGTTTTTT.

The V and J genes are TRBV4-3 and TRBJ1-2; TRBD1 agrees at 9 bases. The ends lost 0 bases at V and 4 bases at J; junction bases unmatched: 18. The CDR3 covers 20 residues. Looked up from germline, CDR1 is LGHNA and CDR2 is YSLEER. The CDR3 protein is CASSQDTRGEKGQGGYGYTF. CDR3 DNA sequence: TGCGCCAGCAGCCAAGATACGAGGGGGGAAAAGGGACAGGGCGGCTATGGCTACACCTTC.

The chain combines TRBV28 with TRBJ1-2; D is perhaps TRBD1 (5 bases). Germline CDR1 MDHEN, CDR2 SYDVKM. V lost 5 bases and J 2 bases, leaving 27 bases between the germline ends. This CDR3 contains 19 residues. In DNA, the CDR3 is TGTGCCAGCAGTAGAGACGGGGCTTACACCTACCACCCAAACTATGGCTACACCTTC. It translates to CASSRDGAYTYHPNYGYTF.

The V gene is TRBV29-1, the J gene TRBJ1-3; possible D gene TRBD1, 5 bases. The V end lost 5 bases, the J end lost 0 bases, and 14 bases lay between the germline ends. In germline, CDR1 is SQVTM, CDR2 ANQGSEA. The CDR3 is 15 residues long. In nucleotides, the CDR3 is TGCAGCGTTTCCGCGGGGACGTCCTCTGGAAACACCATATATTTT. This encodes CSVSAGTSSGNTIYF.

This clone was seen only a few times. The chain links TRBV7-8 to TRBJ1-5, with unresolved D. This CDR3 has 14 amino acids. Deletions cut 5 bases from V and 9 bases from J, with 17 bases between. Per germline, CDR1 SGHVS and CDR2 FQNEAQ. CDR3 sequence reads: CASSPLRSEGPQHF. The CDR3 DNA sequence: TGTGCCAGCAGCCCCCTACGGTCCGAAGGGCCCCAGCATTTT.

This clone was seen only a few times. V and J are TRBV28 and TRBJ1-3; 8 bases are a match to TRBD1. CDR3 length: 18 amino acids. Losses at the gene ends were 4 bases for V and 2 bases for J; bases not matched to a gene: 13. Germline V gives CDR1 MDHEN, CDR2 SYDVKM. CDR3 in amino acids: CASSWDRLELGAGNTIYF. The CDR3 DNA reads TGTGCCAGCAGTTGGGACAGGTTAGAACTCGGAGCTGGAAACACCATATATTTT. The full variable domain, with the rest looked up from reference TRBV28 and TRBJ1-3, is DVKVTQSSRYLVKRTGEKVFLECVQDMDHENMFWYRQDPGLGLRLIYFSYDVKMKEKGDIPEGYSVSREKKERFSLILESASTNQTSMYLCASSWDRLELGAGNTIYFGEGSWLTVV.

The chain couples TRBV7-2 to TRBJ1-3, with a weak D call TRBD1 (6 bases). This CDR3 has 15 amino acids. Germline V gene sequence: CDR1 SGHTA, CDR2 FQGNSA. Trimming removed 5 bases at V and 0 bases at J, with 11 bases between. The CDR3 reads CASSTGQYSGNTIYF. CDR3 sequence (DNA): TGTGCCAGCAGCACCGGACAGTACTCTGGAAACACCATATATTTT. The variable domain in full, completed from reference TRBV7-2 and TRBJ1-3, reads GAGVSQSPSNKVTEKGKDVELRCDPISGHTALYWYRQSLGQGLEFLIYFQGNSAPDKSGLPSDRFSAERTGGSVSTLTIQRTQQEDSAVYLCASSTGQYSGNTIYFGEGSWLTVV.

This clone was observed once. The genes are TRBV6-1 and TRBJ2-7; D is perhaps TRBD1 or TRBD2 (6 bases each). In germline, CDR1 is MNHNS, CDR2 SASEGT. Trimming pared 5 bases from V and 3 bases from J, leaving 11 bases between. The CDR3 spans 13 residues. CDR3 residues: CASSHREDYEQYF. CDR3 coding DNA: TGTGCCAGCAGTCACAGGGAGGACTACGAGCAGTACTTC.

The V and J genes are TRBV6-5 and TRBJ2-5; 10 nucleotides align to TRBD2. The CDR3 runs to 16 residues. CDR1 and CDR2 from the germline V gene are MNHEY and SVGAGI. V shed 6 bases and J 5 bases; nucleotides not matched to a gene: 12. The CDR3 reads CASSYGGTSESETQYF. The CDR3 DNA sequence: TGTGCCAGCAGCTACGGCGGGACTAGCGAGAGTGAGACCCAGTACTTC.

This clone was seen a few times. The chain couples TRBV29-1 to TRBJ1-5; D gene ambiguous. The CDR3 consists of 13 residues. V was cut by 4 bases and J by 6 bases, with 13 bases left in between. CDR1 is SQVTM and CDR2 is ANQGSEA in the germline V gene. CDR3 nucleotide sequence: TGCAGCGTTGCCTCTGCCTCCGGTCAGCCCCAGCATTTT. It translates to CSVASASGQPQHF.

This clone was picked up one time. The genes are TRBV5-1 and TRBJ1-2, with TRBD1 as a possible D gene (5 bases). The CDR3 length is 13 residues. Germline V lookup: CDR1 SGHRS, CDR2 YFSETQ. V was clipped by 0 bases and J by 8 bases, with 11 bases between them. Written as DNA, the CDR3 is TGCGCCAGCAGCTTGGGTGGCAGGGACGGCTACACCTTC. Its translation is CASSLGGRDGYTF.

The gene calls are TRBV6-4 and TRBJ1-6; TRBD1 aligns across 7 bases. The V gene's germline CDR1 is MRHNA and CDR2 SNTAGT. The CDR3 sequence is 15 residues long. V was clipped by 0 bases and J by 7 bases; unmatched bases: 3. This CDR3 reads CASSDSTGRNSPLHF. The CDR3 region has the DNA TGTGCCAGCAGTGACTCGACAGGGAGGAATTCACCCCTCCACTTT.

The V and J genes are TRBV30 and TRBJ2-5; unclear D gene. Germline loops: CDR1 GTSNPN, CDR2 SVGIG (reference sequence). V lost 2 bases and J 2 bases, leaving 9 bases between the germline ends. This CDR3 comprises 13 residues. CDR3 nucleotide sequence: TGTGCCTGGAGTCGGGCTCTGCAAGAGACCCAGTACTTC. This sequence encodes CAWSRALQETQYF.

Written as DNA, the CDR3 is TGCGCCAGCAGGTCCCAAGCAGGGAACACTGAAGCTTTCTTT. This sequence encodes CASRSQAGNTEAFF. This chain connects TRBV5-1 to TRBJ1-1, with unresolved D. From germline, CDR1 is SGHRS and CDR2 YFSETQ. The length of the CDR3 is 14 residues. Trimming removed 5 bases from V and 1 base from J, with 12 bases in between.

V gene TRBV5-6 combines with J gene TRBJ1-1; a weak D match, TRBD1 (6 bases). Germline V gene sequence: CDR1 SGHDT, CDR2 YYEEEE. With 4 bases removed from V and 0 bases from J, the gap between germline ends came to 16 bases. This CDR3 region has 16 residues. The CDR3 DNA reads as TGTGCCAGCAGCCCTGACAGGACTACTGTGAACACTGAAGCTTTCTTT. It encodes CASSPDRTTVNTEAFF.

This clone is a singleton in its sample. The V call is TRBV30, the J call TRBJ2-5; 7 positions match TRBD1. There are 17 residues in the CDR3. Germline CDR1 and CDR2: GTSNPN and SVGIG (reference sequence). J gave up 5 bases and V 0 bases, and 15 bases lay outside the gene matches. This chain's CDR3 is CAWSVGGAARLGETQYF. The CDR3 DNA follows: TGTGCCTGGAGTGTAGGGGGCGCGGCGAGATTAGGGGAGACCCAGTACTTC.

This chain uses TRBV5-6 with TRBJ2-3, with D hard to call. With 4 bases removed from V and 2 bases from J, the gap between germline ends came to 11 bases. The CDR3 length is 14 residues. The germline gives CDR1 SGHDT, CDR2 YYEEEE. The chain's CDR3 is CASSHYLYTDTQYF. In DNA form, the CDR3 reads TGTGCCAGCAGCCATTACCTTTACACAGATACGCAGTATTTT.

In its sample, this clone was seen once. Germline is not matched at one junction end, which may reflect a read error. The rearrangement uses TRBV4-1 and TRBJ2-4; D tentatively reads TRBD1 or TRBD2 (5 bases each). There are 14 residues in the CDR3. The germline gives CDR1 MGHRA, CDR2 YSYEKL. Written as DNA, the CDR3 is TGCGCCAGCAGCCTCATCGGGACCGCGCTGCCTCCGGTATTC. Protein sequence: CASSLIGTALPPVF.

J is TRBJ2-7 and V is TRBV5-1; unclear D gene. Germline CDR1 and CDR2: SGHRS and YFSETQ. Trimming took off 7 bases at V and 2 bases at J, with 10 bases between the two ends. The CDR3 loop spans 12 amino acids. As DNA, the CDR3 is TGCGCCAGCGGAACGTTTCCCTACGAGCAGTACTTC. This encodes CASGTFPYEQYF.

DNA for the CDR3: TGCGCCAGTCTTCCCGGGACAGGGAACTATGGCTACACCTTC. Translated: CASLPGTGNYGYTF. The chain has TRBV5-1 and TRBJ1-2; 9 bases match TRBD1. V lost 8 bases and J lost 2; bases outside the gene matches: 7. This CDR3 has 14 amino acids. Germline lookup yields CDR1 SGHRS and CDR2 YFSETQ.

The gene calls are TRBV18 and TRBJ2-3; 9 nucleotides match TRBD1. In germline, CDR1 is KGHSH, CDR2 LQKENI. The CDR3 is 17 residues long. V gave up 3 bases and J gave up 5 bases; unmatched junction bases: 12. The CDR3 nucleotides read TGTGCCAGCTCACCCCTCTCGGGGACAGGGCGGGGAGATACGCAGTATTTT. Translating gives CASSPLSGTGRGDTQYF. Full variable domain (outside the CDR3, taken from reference TRBV18 and TRBJ2-3): NAGVMQNPRHLVRRRGQEARLRCSPMKGHSHVYWYRQLPEEGLKFMVYLQKENIIDESGMPKERFSAEFPKEGPSILRIQQVVRGDSAAYFCASSPLSGTGRGDTQYFGPGTRLTVL.

This chain links TRBV2 with TRBJ2-5; 7 positions match TRBD2. The CDR3 covers 14 residues. Germline trimming cut 7 bases from V and 1 base from J; bases unmatched to any gene: 6. Germline-derived CDR1 and CDR2 are SNHLY and FYNNEI. CDR3 residues: CASKLSSGQETQYF. The CDR3 DNA follows: TGTGCCAGCAAACTTTCTAGCGGCCAAGAGACCCAGTACTTC.